This T cell receptor (beta chain) originates from a study of CD8 T cells in Susac syndrome. An amount of RNA that ranged from roughly 0.5 to 1 ug was reverse transcribed with random hexamers. The CDR3 of TCR beta was amplified by immunoSEQ multiplex PCR across 54 Vbeta and 13 Jbeta. TCRdb reprocessed the immunoSEQ multiplex PCR reads via MiXCR and lists one record per CDR3 protein. The table shows around 99,000 distinct CDR3 sequences, with roughly 96% occurring only once. Looked up from germline, CDR1 is SNHLY and CDR2 is FYNNEI. The CDR3 covers 14 residues. Trimming removed 6 bases at V and 4 bases at J, with 13 bases between. TEMRA cells were FACS-enriched, while CD8+ and CD4+ T cells were negatively isolated.

The J gene is TRBJ2-1, the V gene TRBV2, with D maybe TRBD1 (7 bases). The specimen sequenced was CD4+ T cells from PBMCs. This TCR was sampled from a human donor in good health. The DNA for the CDR3 is TGTGCCAGCAGGGAGGGGGCTTCATACAATGAGCAGTTCTTC. It translates to CASREGASYNEQFF.